Included here is one T cell receptor beta chain sequence, with context. This sample was taken from a study of control samples from healthy donors and cancer patients. Germline V lookup: CDR1 LNHDA, CDR2 SQIVND (reference sequence). Losses at the gene ends were 6 bases for V and 3 bases for J; bases not matched to a gene: 6. The CDR3 covers 14 residues. Data came from immunoSEQ multiplex PCR; TCRdb stores just in-frame clones and leaves some out. The table shows fewer than 95,000 clones, with around 83% occurring only once. Sequenced material: blood. This TCR was sampled from a woman in her 50s in good health. This chain uses TRBV19 with TRBJ2-7, with 9 bases identical to TRBD1. CDR3 residues: CASSYPGQGYEQYF. For the CDR3, the DNA is TGTGCCAGTAGCTATCCGGGACAGGGCTACGAGCAGTACTTC.